The sample holds one count of the clone carrying this T cell receptor (beta chain). Its antigen is as yet unknown. This sample was included in a study of cytomegalovirus exposure and HLA in healthy donors. Deletions cut 5 bases from V and 7 bases from J, with 12 bases between. This CDR3 comprises 13 residues. The germline CDR1 and CDR2 sequences are SGHTA and FQGTGA. Regarding the study as a whole: Cytomegalovirus-associated status was assigned to about 160 TCR beta chains.

The repertoire was sequenced with immunoSEQ multiplex PCR; TCRdb's copy has only in-frame clones and lacks some. The sample carries hundreds of thousands of clones, 90% recorded once. What was sequenced was PBMCs. This TCR came from a woman in her twenties or thirties in good health and CMV-seronegative. J is TRBJ2-1 and V is TRBV7-3; D not resolved. CDR3 loop: CASSPGPPNEQFF. For the CDR3, the DNA is TGTGCCAGCAGCCCCGGACCGCCTAATGAGCAGTTCTTC.